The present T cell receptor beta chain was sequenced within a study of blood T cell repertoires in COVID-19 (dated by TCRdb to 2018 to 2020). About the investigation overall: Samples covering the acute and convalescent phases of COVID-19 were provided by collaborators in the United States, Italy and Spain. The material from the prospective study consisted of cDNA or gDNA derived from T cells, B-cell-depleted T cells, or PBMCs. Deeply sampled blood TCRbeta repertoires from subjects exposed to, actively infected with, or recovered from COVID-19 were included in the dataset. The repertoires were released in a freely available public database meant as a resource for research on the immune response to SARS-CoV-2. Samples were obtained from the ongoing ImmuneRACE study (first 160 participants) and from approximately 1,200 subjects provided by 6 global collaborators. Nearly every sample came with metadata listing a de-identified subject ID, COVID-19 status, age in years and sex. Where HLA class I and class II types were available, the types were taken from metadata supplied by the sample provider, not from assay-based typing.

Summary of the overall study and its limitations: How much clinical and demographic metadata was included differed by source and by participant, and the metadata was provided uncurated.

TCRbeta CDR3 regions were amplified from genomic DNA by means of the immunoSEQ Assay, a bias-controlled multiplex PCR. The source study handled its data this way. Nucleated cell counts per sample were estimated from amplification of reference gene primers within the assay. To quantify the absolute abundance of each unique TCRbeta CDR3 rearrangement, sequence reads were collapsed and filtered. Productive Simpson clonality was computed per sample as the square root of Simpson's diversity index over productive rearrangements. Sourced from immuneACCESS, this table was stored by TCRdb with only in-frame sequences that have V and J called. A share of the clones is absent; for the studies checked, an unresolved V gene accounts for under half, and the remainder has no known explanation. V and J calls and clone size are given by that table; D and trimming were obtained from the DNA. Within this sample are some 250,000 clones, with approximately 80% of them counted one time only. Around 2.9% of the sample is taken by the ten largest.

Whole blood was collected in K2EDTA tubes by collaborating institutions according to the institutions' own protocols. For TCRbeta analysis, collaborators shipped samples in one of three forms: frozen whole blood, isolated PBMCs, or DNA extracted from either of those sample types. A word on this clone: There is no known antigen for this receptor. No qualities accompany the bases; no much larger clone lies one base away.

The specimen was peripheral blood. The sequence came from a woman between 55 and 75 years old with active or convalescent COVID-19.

The CDR3 reads CAITAGGPSGELFF. In nucleotide form, the sequence is TGTGCCATCACAGCGGGGGGACCTTCCGGGGAGCTGTTTTTT. This receptor chain uses TRBV10-3 and TRBJ2-2, and TRBD2 matches 9 of the central bases. The junction shows trimming of 7 bases on V and 6 bases on J, and the gene matches do not reach 6 bases of it. From the cysteine up to the phenylalanine, the CDR3 has a length of 14 residues. Only CDR3 DNA remains: 42 bases, in frame from the first base. CDR1 and CDR2, per the germline V gene, are ENHRY and SYGVKD.